This entry lists 21 T cell receptor beta chains sequenced from one sample in a study of PD-L1 blockade in urothelial cancer. Time point reported: peripheral blood 6 weeks after treatment start. Profiling relied on immunoSEQ multiplex PCR, and the TCRdb table lists in-frame clones only, not all of them. The sample consists of 50,000 or so clones, approximately 85% of them appearing once. The source material was PBMCs, sampled around atezolizumab (anti-PD-L1) treatment. The source is a man aged 45 to 65 with urothelial cancer.

This chain joins TRBV6-1 and TRBJ2-3; perhaps TRBD2 as D (5 bases). This CDR3 contains 14 residues. The germline V gene has CDR1 MNHNS and CDR2 SASEGT. Trimming took 5 bases from V and 2 from J, leaving 11 bases between them. The CDR3 DNA sequence: TGTGCCAGCAGTCTACCCGGGAACACAGATACGCAGTATTTT. Translating it yields CASSLPGNTDTQYF.

V is TRBV5-1 and J is TRBJ2-7, with 12 bases matching TRBD2. Germline V lookup: CDR1 SGHRS, CDR2 YFSETQ. V lost 4 bases and J lost 6; bases outside the gene matches: 11. CDR3 length equals 16 residues. The CDR3 reads CASSLQTSGSIREQYF. The CDR3 nucleotides read TGCGCCAGCAGCCTCCAGACTAGCGGGAGTATACGCGAGCAGTACTTC.

This sequence joins TRBV7-9 and TRBJ1-5; D not resolved. The CDR3 covers 15 residues. V was clipped by 1 base and J by 7 bases, with 14 bases between them. Germline lookup yields CDR1 SEHNR and CDR2 FQNEAQ (reference sequence). CDR3 in DNA: TGTGCCAGCAGCTTAGAATGGCGGATCAGACAGCCCCAGCATTTT. It yields the protein CASSLEWRIRQPQHF.

This clone appeared a single time. The J gene is TRBJ2-1, the V gene TRBV12-1; the D segment call TRBD2 is taken from the table without a DNA check. TRBV12-1 corresponds to a pseudogene. The CDR3 runs 15 residues. Here the CDR3 DNA reads TGTGCCAGCTCCGGGGGACTCAGCTCCTACAATGAGCAGTTCTTC. This encodes CASSGGLSSYNEQFF.

The gene calls are TRBV6-1 and TRBJ2-7, with TRBD2 matching 12 bases. The CDR3 covers 16 residues. V lost 4 bases to trimming and J lost 2 bases; unmatched junction nucleotides: 6. The germline gives CDR1 MNHNS, CDR2 SASEGT. As DNA, the CDR3 is TGTGCCAGCAGTGGACTAGCGGGGGCCAACGCCTACGAGCAGTACTTC. Protein sequence: CASSGLAGANAYEQYF.

This clone has just a few counts. V gene TRBV2 combines with J gene TRBJ1-2; 7 bases align to TRBD1. CDR1 SNHLY and CDR2 FYNNEI come from the germline V gene. This CDR3 has 13 amino acids. Trimming took 6 bases from V and 4 from J; bases not matched to a gene: 5. The CDR3 DNA reads TGTGCCAGCAGGGTCCGGGACAGCTATGGCTACACCTTC. This codes for CASRVRDSYGYTF.

This clone was counted only a few times. The J gene is TRBJ1-6, the V gene TRBV14; 8 nucleotides line up with TRBD1. V lost 3 bases, J lost 10 bases, and 8 bases stayed unmatched. The CDR3 covers 15 residues. Looked up from germline, CDR1 is SGHDN and CDR2 is FVKESK. This CDR3 is CASSQQTGVDSPLHF. CDR3 DNA sequence: TGTGCCAGCAGCCAGCAGACAGGGGTGGACTCACCCCTCCACTTT.

V gene TRBV6-1 combines with J gene TRBJ1-1; TRBD1 agrees at 7 bases. J gave up 0 bases and V 6 bases, and 4 bases lay outside the gene matches. The CDR3 has 14 amino acids. The germline gives CDR1 MNHNS, CDR2 SASEGT. The CDR3 DNA is TGTGCCAGCAGGCCGGGACAGCTGAACACTGAAGCTTTCTTT. As protein: CASRPGQLNTEAFF.

The rearrangement joins TRBV6-7 to TRBJ1-5; D uncertain. TRBV6-7 is an open reading frame, and its role is uncertain. The CDR3 has 17 residues. Trimming shortened V by 6 bases and J by 6 bases, and 24 bases separated the two germline ends. The CDR3 sequence is CASSPPGTVLWVQPQHF. The CDR3 nucleotides are TGTGCCAGCAGCCCCCCGGGAACGGTACTTTGGGTTCAGCCCCAGCATTTT.

Regarding this clone: The sample carries other DNA sequences with the same CDR3. This rearrangement joins TRBV11-3 to TRBJ2-1, with 10 bases identical to TRBD2. The CDR3 is 15 amino acids. V lost 4 bases to trimming and J lost 7 bases; unmatched junction nucleotides: 7. Germline CDR1 SGHNT, CDR2 YENEEA. The CDR3 DNA reads TGTGCCAGCAGCTCAGCTAGCGGGGGATCGAATGAGCAGTTCTTC. Protein: CASSSASGGSNEQFF.

The chain employs TRBV19 and TRBJ2-7; weak D call: TRBD2 (6 bases). The germline V gene has CDR1 LNHDA and CDR2 SQIVND (reference sequence). The CDR3 covers 14 residues. V shed 5 bases and J shed 4 bases, with 15 bases lying between them. In DNA form, the CDR3 reads TGTGCCAGTAGTGGGGACTCCCGTTCTTACGAGCAGTACTTC. Amino acid sequence: CASSGDSRSYEQYF.

This clone came up once. The chain recombines TRBV10-2 with TRBJ1-2; a weak D match, TRBD1 (5 bases). The CDR3 is made up of 14 amino acids. With 2 bases removed from V and 7 bases from J, the gap between germline ends came to 14 bases. CDR1 is WSHSY, CDR2 SAAADI, per germline. CDR3 nucleotides: TGCGCCAGCAGTGAGGAGGCAGGGTGGAGTGGCTACACCTTC. This sequence encodes CASSEEAGWSGYTF.

The chain joins TRBV27 to TRBJ2-1, with D perhaps matching TRBD2 (5 bases). Per the germline V gene, CDR1 is MNHEY and CDR2 is SMNVEV (reference sequence). Trimming left V 3 bases short and J 8 bases short, with 11 bases between. The CDR3 extends over 13 amino acids. This chain's CDR3 is CASSFNRGYEQFF. The CDR3 coding sequence is TGTGCCAGCAGTTTTAATCGGGGTTATGAGCAGTTCTTC.

This clone came up a few times. The chain carries TRBV5-1 and TRBJ2-7, with D possibly TRBD1 on 5 matching bases. CDR1 and CDR2 from the germline V gene are SGHRS and YFSETQ. V gave up 5 bases and J gave up 1 base, with 19 bases separating them. The CDR3 loop spans 16 amino acids. Here the CDR3 reads CASRESEVQGSYEQYF. As DNA, the CDR3 is TGCGCCAGCAGAGAGAGTGAGGTGCAGGGATCCTACGAGCAGTACTTC.

The chain is built from TRBV30 and TRBJ1-1, with a tentative D call TRBD1 (5 bases). CDR1 GTSNPN and CDR2 SVGIG come from the germline V gene (reference sequence). V was clipped by 2 bases and J by 1 base, with 8 bases between them. The CDR3 sequence is 13 residues long. Written as DNA, the CDR3 is TGTGCCTGGAGTACGGGGGGGAACACTGAAGCTTTCTTT. Its protein is CAWSTGGNTEAFF.

V usage is TRBV5-4 and J usage is TRBJ2-2, with D possibly being TRBD1 (5 bases). The CDR3 runs to 14 residues. Per the germline V gene, CDR1 is SGHNT and CDR2 is YYREEE (reference sequence). The germline V and J ends were trimmed by 2 bases and 2 bases, with 7 bases remaining between them. CDR3 coding DNA: TGTGCCAGCAGCTTTGGGGCCAACACCGGGGAGCTGTTTTTT. The encoded protein is CASSFGANTGELFF.

This clone was counted once. Here the CDR3 reads CASSSYASSYEQYF. The DNA for the CDR3 is TGTGCCAGCAGCTCCTACGCGAGCTCCTACGAGCAGTACTTC. V is TRBV7-8 and J is TRBJ2-7; D gene ambiguous. The germline V and J ends were trimmed by 4 bases and 0 bases, with 10 bases remaining between them. CDR1 SGHVS and CDR2 FQNEAQ come from the germline V gene. The CDR3 covers 14 residues. The full variable domain, rest sourced from reference TRBV7-8 and TRBJ2-7, is GAGVSQSPRYKVAKRGQDVALRCDPISGHVSLFWYQQALGQGPEFLTYFQNEAQLDKSGLPSDRFFAERPEGSVSTLKIQRTQQEDSAVYLCASSSYASSYEQYFGPGTRLTVT.

The V call is TRBV27, the J call TRBJ2-7; 12 bases are shared with TRBD1. The V gene end was trimmed by 3 bases and the J gene end by 12 bases; junction bases not matched to a gene: 6. Germline CDR1 and CDR2: MNHEY and SMNVEV (reference sequence). This CDR3 spans 13 amino acids. The CDR3 loop is CASSFPGTGGLYF. The CDR3 DNA sequence: TGTGCCAGCAGTTTCCCCGGGACAGGGGGCTTGTACTTC.

The chain joins TRBV11-2 to TRBJ1-2, with a possible D match to TRBD1 (5 bases). Germline V gene data show CDR1 as SGHAT and CDR2 as FQNNGV. Trimming took off 1 base at V and 4 bases at J, with 7 bases between the two ends. The CDR3 totals 13 residues. The CDR3 nucleotides are TGTGCCAGCAGCTTAGTTCAGGGCTATGGCTACACCTTC. Translating it yields CASSLVQGYGYTF.

A few counts support this clone. The chain has TRBV6-5 and TRBJ1-6, with D possibly being TRBD1 (5 bases). Per the germline V gene, CDR1 is MNHEY and CDR2 is SVGAGI. V gave up 3 bases and J gave up 5 bases, with 8 bases separating them. This CDR3 has 14 amino acids. The CDR3 protein is CASSYWGDNSPLHF. The DNA of the CDR3 is TGTGCCAGCAGTTATTGGGGGGATAATTCACCCCTCCACTTT.

The chain links TRBV25-1 to TRBJ1-2, with 7 nucleotides matching TRBD1. The CDR3 runs 15 residues. With V trimmed by 5 bases and J by 6 bases, 12 bases remained unmatched. Germline V lookup: CDR1 MGHDK, CDR2 SYGVNS. CDR3 amino acids: CASSRRGGGANGYTF. CDR3 nucleotides: TGTGCCAGCAGTCGTCGTGGAGGGGGCGCTAATGGCTACACCTTC.